The present T cell receptor beta chain was sequenced within a study of spatial heterogeneity in lung cancer. Study outcomes and limitations: Ubiquitous expanded tumor TCRs showed up in blood more at resection than follow-up.

All TCR cDNA molecules were individually tagged with a unique molecular identifier. MiXCR, run by TCRdb on the 5' RACE reads, gives a single entry per CDR3 protein. The sample lists roughly 100,000 distinct CDR3 sequences, roughly 9.5% occurring once. Specified time point: sample taken at primary tumor resection. Whole RNA, isolated from tumor, nontumor lung or frozen PBMC, was sequenced without prior sorting. Comment on this clonotype: Its antigen is unidentified.

Looked up from germline, CDR1 is SGHRS and CDR2 is YFSETQ. The V gene lost 0 bases and the J gene lost 8 bases, with 17 bases spanning the gap. The CDR3 runs 16 residues. The sequences come from PBMCs, collected at surgery. The rearrangement uses TRBV5-1 and TRBJ1-4; no definite D call. The sequence was collected from a male donor with early-stage non-small cell lung cancer. This CDR3 reads CASSLESLSGGEKLFF. The CDR3 DNA follows: TGCGCCAGCAGCTTGGAATCACTGTCAGGAGGGGAAAAACTGTTTTTT.